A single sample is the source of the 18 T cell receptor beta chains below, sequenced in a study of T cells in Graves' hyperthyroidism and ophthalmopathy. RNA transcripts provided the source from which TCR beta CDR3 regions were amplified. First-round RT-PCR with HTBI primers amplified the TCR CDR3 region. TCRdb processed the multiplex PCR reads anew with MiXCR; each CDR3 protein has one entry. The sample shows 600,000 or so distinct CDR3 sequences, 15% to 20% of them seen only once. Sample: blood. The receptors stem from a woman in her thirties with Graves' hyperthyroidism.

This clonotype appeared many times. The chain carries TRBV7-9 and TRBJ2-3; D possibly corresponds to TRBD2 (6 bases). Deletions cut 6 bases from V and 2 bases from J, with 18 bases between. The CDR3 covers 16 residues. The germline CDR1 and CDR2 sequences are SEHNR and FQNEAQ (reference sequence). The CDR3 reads CASSHNVGGSTDTQYF. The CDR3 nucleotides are TGTGCCAGCAGTCACAACGTCGGGGGATCCACAGATACGCAGTATTTT.

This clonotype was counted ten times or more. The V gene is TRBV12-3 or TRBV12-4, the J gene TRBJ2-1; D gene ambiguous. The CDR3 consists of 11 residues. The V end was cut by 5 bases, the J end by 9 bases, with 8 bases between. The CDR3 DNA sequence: TGTGCCAGCAGTAGGTATCTTGAGCAGTTCTTC. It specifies CASSRYLEQFF.

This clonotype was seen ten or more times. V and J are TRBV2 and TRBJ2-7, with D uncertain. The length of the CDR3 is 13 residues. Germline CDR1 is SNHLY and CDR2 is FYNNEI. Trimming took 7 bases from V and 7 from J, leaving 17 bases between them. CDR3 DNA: TGTGCCAGCATAGAGACCCCAGCTCGGGAGCAGTACTTC. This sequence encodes CASIETPAREQYF.

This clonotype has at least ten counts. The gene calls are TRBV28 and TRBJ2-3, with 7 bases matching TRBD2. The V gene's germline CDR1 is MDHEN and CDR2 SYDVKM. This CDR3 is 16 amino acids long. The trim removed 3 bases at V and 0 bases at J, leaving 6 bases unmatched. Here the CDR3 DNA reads TGTGCCAGCAGTTTCGTCCCTAGCGGTAGCACAGATACGCAGTATTTT. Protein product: CASSFVPSGSTDTQYF. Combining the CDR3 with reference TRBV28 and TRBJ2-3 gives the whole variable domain DVKVTQSSRYLVKRTGEKVFLECVQDMDHENMFWYRQDPGLGLRLIYFSYDVKMKEKGDIPEGYSVSREKKERFSLILESASTNQTSMYLCASSFVPSGSTDTQYFGPGTRLTVL.

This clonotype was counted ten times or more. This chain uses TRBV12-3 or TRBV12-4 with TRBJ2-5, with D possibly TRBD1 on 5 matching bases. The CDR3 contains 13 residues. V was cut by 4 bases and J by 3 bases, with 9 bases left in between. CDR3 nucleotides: TGTGCCAGCAGTTCGACAGCTAAAGAGACCCAGTACTTC. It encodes CASSSTAKETQYF.

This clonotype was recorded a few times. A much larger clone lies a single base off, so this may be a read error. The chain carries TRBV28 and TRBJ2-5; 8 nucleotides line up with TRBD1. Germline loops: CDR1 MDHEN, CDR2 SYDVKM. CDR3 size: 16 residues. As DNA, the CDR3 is TGTGCCAGCAGTTTACCCCCCCGGACAGGGCAAGAGGCCCAGTACTTC. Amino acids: CASSLPPRTGQEAQYF.

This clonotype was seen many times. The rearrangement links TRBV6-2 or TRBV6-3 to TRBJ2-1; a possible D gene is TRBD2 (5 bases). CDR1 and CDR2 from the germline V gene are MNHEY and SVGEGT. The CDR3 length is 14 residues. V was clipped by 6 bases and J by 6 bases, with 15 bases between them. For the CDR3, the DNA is TGTGCCAGCAGCCGCGGGCTAGGTCTCAATGAGCAGTTCTTC. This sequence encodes CASSRGLGLNEQFF.

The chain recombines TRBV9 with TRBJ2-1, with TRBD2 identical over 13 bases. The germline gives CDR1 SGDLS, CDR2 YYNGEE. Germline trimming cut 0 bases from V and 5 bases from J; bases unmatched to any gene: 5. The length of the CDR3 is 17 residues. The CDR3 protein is CASSVGTSGSIDNEQFF. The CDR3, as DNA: TGTGCCAGCAGCGTAGGGACTAGCGGGAGCATAGACAATGAGCAGTTCTTC.

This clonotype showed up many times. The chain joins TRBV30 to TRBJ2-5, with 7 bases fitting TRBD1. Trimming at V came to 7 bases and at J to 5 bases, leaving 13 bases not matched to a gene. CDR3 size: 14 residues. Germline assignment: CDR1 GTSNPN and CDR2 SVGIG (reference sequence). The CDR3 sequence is CALTGTASTETQYF. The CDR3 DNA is TGTGCCTTGACCGGGACAGCCTCGACGGAGACCCAGTACTTC.

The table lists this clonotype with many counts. The CDR3 region is CASSLVLAGDTDTQYF. CDR3 nucleotides: TGTGCCAGCAGCTTAGTACTAGCGGGAGACACAGATACGCAGTATTTT. The chain joins TRBV11-3 to TRBJ2-3; 11 bases are shared with TRBD2. Per the germline V gene, CDR1 is SGHNT and CDR2 is YENEEA. J lost 2 bases, V lost 1 base, and 2 bases had no gene match. The CDR3 runs 16 residues.

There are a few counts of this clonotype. CDR3 loop: CASSFYGQATLHF. CDR3 coding DNA: TGTGCCAGCAGTTTCTACGGACAGGCCACCCTCCACTTT. This sequence joins TRBV7-2 and TRBJ1-6; 7 bases are a match to TRBD1. Germline CDR1 reads SGHTA; CDR2 reads FQGNSA. The V gene end was trimmed by 6 bases and the J gene end by 14 bases; junction bases not matched to a gene: 10. This CDR3 comprises 13 residues.

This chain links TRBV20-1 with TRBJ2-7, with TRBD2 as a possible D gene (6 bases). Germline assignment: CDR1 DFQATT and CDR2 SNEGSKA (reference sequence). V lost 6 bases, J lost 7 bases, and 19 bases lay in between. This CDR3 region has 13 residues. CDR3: CSAIRTTPREQYF. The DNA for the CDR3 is TGCAGTGCAATCAGGACTACCCCTCGGGAGCAGTACTTC.

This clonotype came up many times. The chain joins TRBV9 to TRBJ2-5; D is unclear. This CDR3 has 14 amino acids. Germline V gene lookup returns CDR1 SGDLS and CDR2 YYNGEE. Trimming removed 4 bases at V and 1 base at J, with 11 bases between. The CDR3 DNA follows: TGTGCCAGCAGCATCGGTGTAGGCCAAGAGACCCAGTACTTC. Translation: CASSIGVGQETQYF.

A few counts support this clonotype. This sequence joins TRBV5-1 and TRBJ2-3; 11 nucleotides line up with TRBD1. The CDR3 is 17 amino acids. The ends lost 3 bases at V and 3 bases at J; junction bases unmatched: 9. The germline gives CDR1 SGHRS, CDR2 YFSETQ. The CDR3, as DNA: TGCGCCAGCAGCTGGGGCACGCGGGACAGGGGGACAGATACGCAGTATTTT. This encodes CASSWGTRDRGTDTQYF. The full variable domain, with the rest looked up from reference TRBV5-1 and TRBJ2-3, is KAGVTQTPRYLIKTRGQQVTLSCSPISGHRSVSWYQQTPGQGLQFLFEYFSETQRNKGNFPGRFSGRQFSNSRSEMNVSTLELGDSALYLCASSWGTRDRGTDTQYFGPGTRLTVL.

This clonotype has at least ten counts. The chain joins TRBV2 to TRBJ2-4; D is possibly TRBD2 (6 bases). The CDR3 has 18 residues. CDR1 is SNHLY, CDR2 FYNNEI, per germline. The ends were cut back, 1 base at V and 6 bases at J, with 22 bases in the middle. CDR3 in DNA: TGTGCCAGCAGTGAAGTCGCTGGGACTGCCCATTTCGGAAACATTCAGTACTTC. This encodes CASSEVAGTAHFGNIQYF.

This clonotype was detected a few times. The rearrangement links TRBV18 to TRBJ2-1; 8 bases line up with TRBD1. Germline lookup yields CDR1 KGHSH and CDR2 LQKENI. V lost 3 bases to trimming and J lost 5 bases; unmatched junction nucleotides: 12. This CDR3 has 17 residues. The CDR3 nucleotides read TGTGCCAGCTCACCTCAACCCCCGTCAGGGGGCCACAATGAGCAGTTCTTC. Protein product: CASSPQPPSGGHNEQFF.

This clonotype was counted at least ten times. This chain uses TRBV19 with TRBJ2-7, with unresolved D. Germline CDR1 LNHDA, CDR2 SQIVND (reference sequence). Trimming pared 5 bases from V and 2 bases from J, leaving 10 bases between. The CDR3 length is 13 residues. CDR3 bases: TGTGCCAGTAGTCCCGGGTCCACCTACGAGCAGTACTTC. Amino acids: CASSPGSTYEQYF.

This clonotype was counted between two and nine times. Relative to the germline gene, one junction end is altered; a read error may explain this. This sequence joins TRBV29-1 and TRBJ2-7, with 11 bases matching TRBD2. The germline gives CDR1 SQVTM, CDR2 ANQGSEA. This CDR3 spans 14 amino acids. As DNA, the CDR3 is TGCGGCGTCTCAGGGACTAGCGGTTCATACGAGCAGTACTTC. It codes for CGVSGTSGSYEQYF.